These 24 T cell receptor beta chains originate from one sample sequenced in a study of blood T cell repertoires in COVID-19. Using immunoSEQ multiplex PCR, the repertoire was profiled, and TCRdb retains in-frame clones only, with some absent. The data show 88,000 or so clones, over 70% seen once. The sample was peripheral blood. Receptors originate from a man between 60 and 75 years old with acute or convalescent COVID-19.

The gene calls are TRBV30 and TRBJ2-2; D may correspond to TRBD1 or TRBD2 (5 bases each). The CDR3 runs to 13 residues. V was pared by 5 bases and J by 9 bases, with 16 bases between. Germline assignment: CDR1 GTSNPN and CDR2 SVGIG (reference sequence). Here the CDR3 reads CAWGTPAIWELFF. CDR3 nucleotides: TGTGCCTGGGGGACCCCAGCGATTTGGGAGCTGTTTTTT. The variable domain in full, with the rest retrieved from reference TRBV30 and TRBJ2-2, is SQTIHQWPATLVQPVGSPLSLECTVEGTSNPNLYWYRQAAGRGLQLLFYSVGIGQISSEVPQNLSASRPQDRQFILSSKKLLLSDSGFYLCAWGTPAIWELFFGEGSRLTVL.

This rearrangement joins TRBV19 to TRBJ1-3, with no clear D. V was pared by 3 bases and J by 2 bases, with 5 bases between. CDR1 is LNHDA, CDR2 SQIVND, per germline (reference sequence). The CDR3 spans 13 residues. The CDR3 DNA follows: TGTGCCAGTAGTATGTCGGCTGGAAACACCATATATTTT. Protein sequence: CASSMSAGNTIYF.

This clone turned up a few times. V and J are TRBV24-1 and TRBJ2-6, with a weak D call TRBD2 (6 bases). The CDR3 length is 15 residues. V gave up 5 bases and J gave up 0 bases, with 7 bases separating them. The V gene's germline CDR1 is KGHDR and CDR2 SFDVKD. The CDR3 protein is CATSARDSGANVLTF. The CDR3 coding sequence is TGTGCCACCAGTGCGCGGGACTCTGGGGCCAACGTCCTGACTTTC.

This chain uses TRBV24-1 with TRBJ2-3; TRBD2 matches at 10 bases. Germline trimming cut 4 bases from V and 6 bases from J; bases unmatched to any gene: 9. CDR3 length: 16 residues. CDR1 KGHDR and CDR2 SFDVKD come from the germline V gene. The CDR3 here is CATSEGTSAVGDTQYF. The CDR3 DNA reads as TGTGCCACCAGTGAAGGGACTAGCGCGGTAGGGGATACGCAGTATTTT.

V and J are TRBV21-1 and TRBJ1-5; no check of the table's D call, TRBD1, against the DNA was made. TRBV21-1 is tagged as a pseudogene. The CDR3 runs 20 residues. In DNA, the CDR3 is TGTGCCAGCAGCAAAGGACGGCGGGGACAGTTCGATTATAGCAATCAGCCCCAGCATTTT. Amino acid sequence: CASSKGRRGQFDYSNQPQHF.

The chain recombines TRBV27 with TRBJ1-1; 8 positions agree with TRBD1. The V gene end was trimmed by 10 bases and the J gene end by 0 bases; junction bases not matched to a gene: 10. Germline V CDR1 and CDR2: MNHEY, SMNVEV (reference sequence). This CDR3 is 15 amino acids long. The CDR3 reads CATIQTGAMNTEAFF. The CDR3 bases are TGTGCCACCATCCAGACAGGGGCCATGAACACTGAAGCTTTCTTT.

The chain recombines TRBV7-2 with TRBJ2-2; 10 bases fit TRBD2. The V and J ends lost 2 bases and 11 bases, in that order; junction bases with no gene match: 5. This CDR3 has 14 residues. In germline, CDR1 is SGHTA, CDR2 FQGNSA. The CDR3 coding sequence is TGTGCCAGCAGCTTACCTAGCGGGGGAGGTGAGCTGTTTTTT. Protein product: CASSLPSGGGELFF.

The DNA of the CDR3 is TGTGCCAGCTCACCGCTGAGGGAGAGGTTGGCTGAGCAGTTCTTC. Translating it yields CASSPLRERLAEQFF. The J gene is TRBJ2-1, the V gene TRBV18, with D possibly being TRBD2 (5 bases). V gave up 3 bases and J gave up 9 bases, with 18 bases separating them. This CDR3 comprises 15 residues. The germline V gene encodes CDR1 KGHSH and CDR2 LQKENI.

This rearrangement joins TRBV18 to TRBJ2-7; 8 positions match TRBD1. The J segment lost 1 base and the V segment lost 5 bases, leaving 7 bases of the junction unmatched. The CDR3 covers 15 residues. Germline V gene sequence: CDR1 KGHSH, CDR2 LQKENI. CDR3 nucleotide sequence: TGTGCCAGCTCATCGGACAGGGTAGGATCCTACGAGCAGTACTTC. Translated, it gives CASSSDRVGSYEQYF.

The chain combines TRBV29-1 with TRBJ2-2, with 7 bases aligning to TRBD1. CDR1 SQVTM and CDR2 ANQGSEA come from the germline V gene. V lost 1 base and J lost 1; bases outside the gene matches: 0. CDR3 length: 14 residues. The CDR3 DNA sequence: TGCAGCGTTGAAGGGGACAGGAACACCGGGGAGCTGTTTTTT. This gives the protein CSVEGDRNTGELFF.

The chain is built from TRBV2 and TRBJ2-1, with D perhaps TRBD2 (5 bases). Between the trimmed V and J ends, which lost 5 bases and 0 bases, there was a span of 8 bases. Germline V CDR1 and CDR2: SNHLY, FYNNEI. The CDR3 covers 14 residues. This CDR3 is CASSPGSSYNEQFF. The CDR3 region has the DNA TGTGCCAGCAGTCCGGGGAGCTCCTACAATGAGCAGTTCTTC.

The chain recombines TRBV24-1 with TRBJ2-5; D possibly corresponds to TRBD2 (5 bases). Germline assignment: CDR1 KGHDR and CDR2 SFDVKD. V was pared by 4 bases and J by 7 bases, with 9 bases between. This CDR3 is built from 12 residues. This chain's CDR3 is CATSELGGTQYF. The CDR3 DNA sequence: TGTGCCACCAGTGAACTCGGAGGGACCCAGTACTTC.

The CDR3, as DNA: TGTGCCAGCAGCTTATGGGGTACACAGGCAATCTATGGCTACACCTTC. This sequence encodes CASSLWGTQAIYGYTF. The chain recombines TRBV7-9 with TRBJ1-2; D is perhaps TRBD1 (5 bases). The V gene lost 2 bases and the J gene lost 4 bases, with 17 bases spanning the gap. The CDR3 is made up of 16 amino acids. In germline, CDR1 is SEHNR, CDR2 FQNEAQ (reference sequence).

This clone was observed many times. The V call is TRBV24-1, the J call TRBJ1-2; 7 bases agree with TRBD1. This CDR3 spans 14 amino acids. V dropped 3 bases and J dropped 3; count of bases not matched to a gene: 3. The germline V gene encodes CDR1 KGHDR and CDR2 SFDVKD. The chain's CDR3 is CATSDRDSHYGYTF. Here the CDR3 DNA reads TGTGCCACCAGTGATCGGGACAGTCACTATGGCTACACCTTC.

This rearrangement joins TRBV10-2 to TRBJ2-5; 11 bases are a match to TRBD2. Germline trimming cut 6 bases from V and 2 bases from J; bases unmatched to any gene: 2. Per germline, CDR1 WSHSY and CDR2 SAAADI. The length of the CDR3 is 14 residues. CDR3 nucleotides: TGCGCCAGCAGCAGGACTAGCGGGCAAGAGACCCAGTACTTC. This gives the protein CASSRTSGQETQYF.

This sequence joins TRBV19 and TRBJ1-2; D perhaps matches TRBD1 (5 bases). Germline CDR1 reads LNHDA; CDR2 reads SQIVND (reference sequence). This CDR3 is 13 amino acids long. The V gene lost 3 bases and the J gene lost 3 bases, with 8 bases spanning the gap. CDR3 coding DNA: TGTGCCAGTAGTATCTTACAGGACTATGGCTACACCTTC. As protein: CASSILQDYGYTF. Based on the CDR3 plus reference TRBV19 and TRBJ1-2, the full variable domain is DGGITQSPKYLFRKEGQNVTLSCEQNLNHDAMYWYRQDPGQGLRLIYYSQIVNDFQKGDIAEGYSVSREKKESFPLTVTSAQKNPTAFYLCASSILQDYGYTFGSGTRLTVV.

Concerning this clone: This sample includes further DNA sequences coding for the same CDR3. V and J are TRBV29-1 and TRBJ1-1, with 11 nucleotides matching TRBD1. The length of the CDR3 is 12 residues. J gave up 4 bases and V 6 bases, and 1 base lay outside the gene matches. Germline V CDR1 and CDR2: SQVTM, ANQGSEA. CDR3 bases: TGCAGCGTGGACAGGGGGCTCACTGAAGCTTTCTTT. It codes for CSVDRGLTEAFF.

There are a few counts of this clone. The chain has TRBV19 and TRBJ2-7; 8 bases are shared with TRBD2. V lost 6 bases, J lost 3 bases, and 13 bases stayed unmatched. Germline V gene sequence: CDR1 LNHDA, CDR2 SQIVND (reference sequence). The CDR3 is 16 amino acids. CDR3 coding DNA: TGTGCCAGTAGCGATATTGCGGGGGGTGGCAACTACGAGCAGTACTTC. Residues: CASSDIAGGGNYEQYF. Drawing the rest from reference TRBV19 and TRBJ2-7, the complete variable domain is DGGITQSPKYLFRKEGQNVTLSCEQNLNHDAMYWYRQDPGQGLRLIYYSQIVNDFQKGDIAEGYSVSREKKESFPLTVTSAQKNPTAFYLCASSDIAGGGNYEQYFGPGTRLTVT.

The rearrangement links TRBV29-1 to TRBJ1-2, with D unresolved. The V gene's germline CDR1 is SQVTM and CDR2 ANQGSEA. V dropped 2 bases and J dropped 3 bases, with 4 bases sitting between them. This CDR3 region has 11 residues. This CDR3 is CSVEQYYGYTF. CDR3 bases: TGCAGCGTTGAACAGTACTATGGCTACACCTTC.

The chain couples TRBV5-1 to TRBJ2-2; 7 positions match TRBD1. The germline V gene has CDR1 SGHRS and CDR2 YFSETQ. The junction had 3 bases not matched to a gene; V was cut back by 1 base and J by 6 bases. The CDR3 length is 14 residues. CDR3 in DNA: TGCGCCAGCAGCTTGCAGGGGGTCGCCGGGGAGCTGTTTTTT. Amino acid sequence: CASSLQGVAGELFF.

The chain is built from TRBV10-2 and TRBJ1-1, with 9 bases fitting TRBD1. The CDR3 has 12 amino acids. V shed 8 bases and J 4 bases; nucleotides not matched to a gene: 2. Germline V gives CDR1 WSHSY, CDR2 SAAADI. The CDR3 reads CASGQGFTEAFF. CDR3 in DNA: TGCGCCAGCGGACAGGGGTTCACTGAAGCTTTCTTT.

This clone was detected once. The chain has TRBV19 and TRBJ2-3, with D possibly TRBD2 on 5 matching bases. In germline, CDR1 is LNHDA, CDR2 SQIVND (reference sequence). Trimming pared 3 bases from V and 0 bases from J, leaving 13 bases between. The CDR3 covers 16 residues. CDR3 sequence: CASSIGTGTSTDTQYF. In DNA form, the CDR3 reads TGTGCCAGTAGTATCGGAACGGGAACTAGCACAGATACGCAGTATTTT.

The chain has TRBV7-2 and TRBJ1-5; D remains unclear. This CDR3 spans 16 amino acids. CDR1 is SGHTA, CDR2 FQGNSA, per germline. V was cut by 5 bases and J by 2 bases, with 16 bases left in between. The CDR3 DNA follows: TGTGCCAGCAGCCTGGGAGAAGGTCTCGGCAATCAGCCCCAGCATTTT. It codes for CASSLGEGLGNQPQHF.

This clone has only a few counts. The V gene is TRBV5-1, the J gene TRBJ2-1; 12 nucleotides agree with TRBD2. Looked up from germline, CDR1 is SGHRS and CDR2 is YFSETQ. The CDR3 totals 16 residues. After removal of 4 bases from V and 7 bases from J, the junction contained 9 bases not matched to a gene. The CDR3 nucleotides read TGCGCCAGCAGCGGGCCCGGGACTAGCGGGTTGAATGAGCAGTTCTTC. Amino acid sequence: CASSGPGTSGLNEQFF.